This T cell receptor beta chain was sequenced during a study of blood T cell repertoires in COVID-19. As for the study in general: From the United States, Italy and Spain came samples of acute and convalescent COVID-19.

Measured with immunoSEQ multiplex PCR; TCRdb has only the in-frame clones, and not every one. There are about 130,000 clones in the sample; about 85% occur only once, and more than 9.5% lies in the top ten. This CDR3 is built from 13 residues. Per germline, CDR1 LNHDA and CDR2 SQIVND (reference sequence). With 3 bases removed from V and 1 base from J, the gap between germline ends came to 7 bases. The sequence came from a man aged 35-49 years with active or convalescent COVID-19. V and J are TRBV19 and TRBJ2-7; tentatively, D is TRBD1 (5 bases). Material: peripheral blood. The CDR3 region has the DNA TGTGCCAGTAGTATGGGGCCTTCCTACGAGCAGTACTTC. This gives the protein CASSMGPSYEQYF.